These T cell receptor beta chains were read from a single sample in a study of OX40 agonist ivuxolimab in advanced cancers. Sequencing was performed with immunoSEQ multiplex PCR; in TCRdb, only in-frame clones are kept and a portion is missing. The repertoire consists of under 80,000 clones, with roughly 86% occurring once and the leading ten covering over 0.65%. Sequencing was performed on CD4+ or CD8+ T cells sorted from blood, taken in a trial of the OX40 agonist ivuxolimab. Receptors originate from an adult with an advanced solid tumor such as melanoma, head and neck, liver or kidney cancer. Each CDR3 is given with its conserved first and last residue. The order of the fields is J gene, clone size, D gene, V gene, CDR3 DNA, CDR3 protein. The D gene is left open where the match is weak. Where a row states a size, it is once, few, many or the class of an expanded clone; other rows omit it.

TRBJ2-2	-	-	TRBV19	TGTGCCAGTAGTGTTATTCGAAGAAGTAGGGCCGGGGAGCTGTTTTTT	CASSVIRRSRAGELFF
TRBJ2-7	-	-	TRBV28	TGTGCCAGCCGACGAACATTATTAAGCTCCTACGAGCAGTACTTC	CASRRTLLSSYEQYF
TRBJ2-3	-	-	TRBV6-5	TGTGCCAGCCAGCGTGGGGTAGCTAGCACAGATACGCAGTATTTT	CASQRGVASTDTQYF
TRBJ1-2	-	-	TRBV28	TGTGCCAGCAGTTTAGGGGGAAGGTATGGCTACACCTTT	CASSLGGRYGYTF
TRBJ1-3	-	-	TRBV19	TGTGCCACCTCAGGTGGCGGGGCCTTCTCTGGAAACACCATATATTTT	CATSGGGAFSGNTIYF
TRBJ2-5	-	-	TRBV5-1	TGCGCCAGCAGCTTCGATGAGACCCAGTACTTC	CASSFDETQYF
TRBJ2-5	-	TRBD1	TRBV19	TGTGCCAGTAGTAGGGACAGACAAGAGACCCAGTACTTC	CASSRDRQETQYF
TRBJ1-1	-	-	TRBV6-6	TGTGCCACCGGACAGAGCGTCACTGAAGCTTTCTTT	CATGQSVTEAFF
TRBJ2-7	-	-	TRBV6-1	TGTGCCAGCAGTGAAGAGGGCACAGCCTACGAGCAGTACTTC	CASSEEGTAYEQYF
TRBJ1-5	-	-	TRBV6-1	TGTGCCAGCAGACAGGGAAGTAATCAGCCCCAGCATTTT	CASRQGSNQPQHF
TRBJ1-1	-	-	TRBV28	TGTGCCAGCCTCCACCGGGGGATGGATGGCGGAGGCGCTGAAGCTTTCTTT	CASLHRGMDGGGAEAFF
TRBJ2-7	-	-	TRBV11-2	TGTGCCAGCAGCTTAAACCAGGGACCTTACGAGCAGTACTTC	CASSLNQGPYEQYF
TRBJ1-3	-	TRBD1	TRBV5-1	TGCGCCAGCAGCTTGCAACAGGGGCTTGGAAACACCATATATTTT	CASSLQQGLGNTIYF
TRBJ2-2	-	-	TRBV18	TGTGCCAGCTCGACCGGGGGAGACACCGGGGAGCTGTTTTTT	CASSTGGDTGELFF
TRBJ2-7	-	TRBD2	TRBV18	TGTGCCAGCTCACCACTAGCGGGAGACGATAACGAGCAGTACTTC	CASSPLAGDDNEQYF
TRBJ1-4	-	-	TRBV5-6	TGTGCCAGCAGCATACCAGGGATAGGAGATGAAAAACTGTTTTTT	CASSIPGIGDEKLFF
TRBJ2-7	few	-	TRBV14	TGTGCCAGCAGCCATCCCTCCGGGACGGCTGTCTACGAGCAGTACTTC	CASSHPSGTAVYEQYF
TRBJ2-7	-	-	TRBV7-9	TGTGCCAGCAGCTTAGACGGGGGCTACGAGCAGTACTTC	CASSLDGGYEQYF
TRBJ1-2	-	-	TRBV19	TGTGCCAGTACTAGGGCAGGCCTTAACTATGGCTACACCTTC	CASTRAGLNYGYTF
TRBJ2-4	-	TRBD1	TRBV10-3	TGTGCCATCAGTGATGGACAGGGGGGGGCCATTCAGTACTTC	CAISDGQGGAIQYF
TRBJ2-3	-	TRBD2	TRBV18	TGTGCCAGCTCACCTCCGGGACTAGCGCCTACAGATACGCAGTATTTT	CASSPPGLAPTDTQYF
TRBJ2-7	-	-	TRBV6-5	TGTGCCAGCAGTCCTCCCGACGGCTCCTACGAGCAGTACTTC	CASSPPDGSYEQYF
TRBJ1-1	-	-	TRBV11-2	TGTGCCAGCAGCTTCGGACAGAACACTGAAGCTTTCTTT	CASSFGQNTEAFF
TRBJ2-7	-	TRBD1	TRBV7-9	TGTGCCAGCAGCTTAGCGCTGGGACAGGGGTCCTACGAGCAGTACTTC	CASSLALGQGSYEQYF
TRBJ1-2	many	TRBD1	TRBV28	TGTGCCAGCAGCTCAGACAGGGAGGGTAGGGGCTACACCTTC	CASSSDREGRGYTF
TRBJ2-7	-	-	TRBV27	TGTGCCAGCAGTTCTACTACCTTACGGAGAGGGGGCGAGCAGTACTTC	CASSSTTLRRGGEQYF